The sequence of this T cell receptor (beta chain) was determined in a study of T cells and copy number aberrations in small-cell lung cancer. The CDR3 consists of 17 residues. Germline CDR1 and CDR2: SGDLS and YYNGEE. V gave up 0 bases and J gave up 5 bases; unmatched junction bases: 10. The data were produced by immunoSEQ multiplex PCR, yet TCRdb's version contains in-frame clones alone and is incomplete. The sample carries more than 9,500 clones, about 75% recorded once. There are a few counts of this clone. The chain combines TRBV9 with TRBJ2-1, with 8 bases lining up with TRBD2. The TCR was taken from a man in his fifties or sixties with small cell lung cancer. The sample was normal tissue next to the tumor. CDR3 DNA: TGTGCCAGCAGCGTAGGATTAGCGGGACGGGTTCACAATGAGCAGTTCTTC. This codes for CASSVGLAGRVHNEQFF.